This T cell receptor beta chain is from a study of response to subunit inactivated influenza vaccine (dated by TCRdb to about 2018). Concerning the study at large: Deep quantitative profiling of the T cell receptor repertoire was used in the study to follow responses to a trivalent subunit inactivated influenza vaccine.

The CDR1 and CDR2 encoded by the germline V gene are MNHNS and SASEGT. The CDR3 goes from the cysteine to the phenylalanine over 14 residues. Only the CDR3 portion is preserved as DNA: 42 bases, with reading frame beginning at the first base. V sheds 6 bases and J sheds 7 bases, leaving 16 bases between their ends. Broader findings and caveats from the paper: It was suggested by the authors that each seasonal influenza vaccination may recruit only a limited number of new T cells.

Note on this clonotype: The target of this receptor is not known. Base-call qualities are not available, and no considerably larger clone is one nucleotide away.

The method behind the library was RT-PCR. The reads were generated on an Illumina HiSeq 2500. TCRdb reran the public reads through fastp at Q25 and MiXCR, keeping productive beta chains. Under each unique CDR3 protein, matching rows form one entry showing the most common genes and DNA. Present in this sample are 450,000 to 600,000 distinct CDR3 sequences, approximately 7.6% of which were seen just once. The leading ten clones occupy over 10% of the sample. Here the sequenced sample was PBMCs from blood, taken less than 25 months after vaccination. The TCR originated in a man in his fifties or sixties who received an inactivated influenza vaccine. Donor details come from another sample of the same person, matched by shared clones. Recombination linked TRBV6-1 to TRBJ2-1; too little of a D gene remains to name it. In nucleotide form, the sequence is TGTGCCAGCAGACAAACACAAGGGAAGAATGAGCAGTTCTTC. It translates to CASRQTQGKNEQFF.